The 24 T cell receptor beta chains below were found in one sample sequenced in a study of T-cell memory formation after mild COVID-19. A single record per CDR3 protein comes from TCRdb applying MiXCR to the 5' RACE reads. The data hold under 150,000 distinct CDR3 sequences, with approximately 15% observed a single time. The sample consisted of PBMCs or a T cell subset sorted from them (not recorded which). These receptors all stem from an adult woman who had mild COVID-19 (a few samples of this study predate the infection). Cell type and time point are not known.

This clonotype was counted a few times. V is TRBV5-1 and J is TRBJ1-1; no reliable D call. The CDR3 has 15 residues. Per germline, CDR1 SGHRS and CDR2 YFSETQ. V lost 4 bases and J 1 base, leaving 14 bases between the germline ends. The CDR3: CASSRTEAANTEAFF. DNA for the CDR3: TGCGCCAGCAGCCGAACAGAGGCTGCGAACACTGAAGCTTTCTTT.

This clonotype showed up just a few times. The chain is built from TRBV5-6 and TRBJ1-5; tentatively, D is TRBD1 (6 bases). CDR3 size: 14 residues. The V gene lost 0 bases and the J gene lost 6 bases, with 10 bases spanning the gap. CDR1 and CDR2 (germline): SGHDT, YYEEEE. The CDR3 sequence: CASSLGGRSQPQHF. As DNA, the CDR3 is TGTGCCAGCAGCTTGGGGGGGCGCTCTCAGCCCCAGCATTTT.

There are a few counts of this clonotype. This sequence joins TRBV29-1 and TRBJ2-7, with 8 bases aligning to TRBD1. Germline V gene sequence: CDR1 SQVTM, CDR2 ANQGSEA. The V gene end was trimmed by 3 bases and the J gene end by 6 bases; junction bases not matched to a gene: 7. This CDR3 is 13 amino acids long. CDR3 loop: CSVESRGHLEQYF. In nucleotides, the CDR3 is TGCAGCGTTGAGTCCAGGGGGCATCTCGAGCAGTACTTC.

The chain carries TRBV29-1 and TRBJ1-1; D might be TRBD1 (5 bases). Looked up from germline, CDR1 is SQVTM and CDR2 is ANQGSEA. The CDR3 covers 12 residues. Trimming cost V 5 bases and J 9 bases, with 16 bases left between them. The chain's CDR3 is CSVFSDGTKAFF. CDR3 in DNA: TGCAGCGTTTTCTCTGACGGGACCAAAGCTTTCTTT. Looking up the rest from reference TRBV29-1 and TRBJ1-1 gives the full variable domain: SAVISQKPSRDICQRGTSLTIQCQVDSQVTMMFWYRQQPGQSLTLIATANQGSEATYESGFVIDKFPISRPNLTFSTLTVSNMSPEDSSIYLCSVFSDGTKAFFGQGTRLTVV.

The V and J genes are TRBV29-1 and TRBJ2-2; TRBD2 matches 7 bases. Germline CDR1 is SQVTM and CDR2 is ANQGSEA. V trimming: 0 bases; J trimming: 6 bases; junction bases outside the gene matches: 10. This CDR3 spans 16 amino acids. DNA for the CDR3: TGCAGCGTTGAAGAATTGGTGTGGGAGGGACCCGGGGAGCTGTTTTTT. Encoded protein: CSVEELVWEGPGELFF.

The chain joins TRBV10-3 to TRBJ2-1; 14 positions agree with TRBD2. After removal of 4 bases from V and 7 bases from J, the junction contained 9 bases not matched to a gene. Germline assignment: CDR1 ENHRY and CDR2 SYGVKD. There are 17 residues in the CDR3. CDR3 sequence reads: CAISVGLAGEKVNEQFF. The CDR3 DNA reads TGTGCCATCAGTGTGGGACTAGCGGGAGAAAAGGTGAATGAGCAGTTCTTC.

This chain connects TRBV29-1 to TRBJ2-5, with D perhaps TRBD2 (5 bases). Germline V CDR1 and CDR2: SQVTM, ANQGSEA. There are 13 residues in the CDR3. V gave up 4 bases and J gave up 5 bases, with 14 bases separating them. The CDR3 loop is CSVAPRTAETQYF. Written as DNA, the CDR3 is TGCAGCGTTGCCCCTAGGACTGCGGAGACCCAGTACTTC.

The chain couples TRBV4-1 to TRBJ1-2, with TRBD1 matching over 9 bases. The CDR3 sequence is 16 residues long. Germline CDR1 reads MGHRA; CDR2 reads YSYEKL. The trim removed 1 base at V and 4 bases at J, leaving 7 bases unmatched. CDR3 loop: CASSQVGTGGLYGYTF. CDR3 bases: TGCGCCAGCAGCCAAGTTGGTACAGGGGGCCTCTATGGCTACACCTTC.

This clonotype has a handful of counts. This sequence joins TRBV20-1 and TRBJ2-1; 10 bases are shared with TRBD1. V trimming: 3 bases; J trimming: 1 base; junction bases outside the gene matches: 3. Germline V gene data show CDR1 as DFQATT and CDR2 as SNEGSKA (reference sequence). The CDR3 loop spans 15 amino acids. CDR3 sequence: CSARGQGNSYNEQFF. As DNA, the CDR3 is TGCAGTGCTAGGGGACAGGGGAATTCCTACAATGAGCAGTTCTTC.

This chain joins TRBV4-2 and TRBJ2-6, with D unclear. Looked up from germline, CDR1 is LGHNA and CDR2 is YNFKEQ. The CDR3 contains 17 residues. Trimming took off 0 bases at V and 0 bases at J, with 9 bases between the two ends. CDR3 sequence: CASSQDNTLSGANVLTF. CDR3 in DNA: TGTGCCAGCAGCCAAGATAACACCCTCTCTGGGGCCAACGTCCTGACTTTC.

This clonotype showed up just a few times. In DNA, the CDR3 is TGTGCCAGCAGCTTAGTGGGGACAGGGATGGTCTCTGGGGCCAACGTCCTGACTTTC. Its translation: CASSLVGTGMVSGANVLTF. The gene calls are TRBV7-6 and TRBJ2-6, with 9 positions matching TRBD1. Germline lookup yields CDR1 SGHVS and CDR2 FNYEAQ. The CDR3 sequence is 19 residues long. V trimming: 1 base; J trimming: 0 bases; junction bases outside the gene matches: 7.

DNA of the CDR3: TGTGCCACCAGTGGCAATCAGGGGACAGGGGGCACAGATACGCAGTATTTT. It codes for CATSGNQGTGGTDTQYF. The V gene is TRBV24-1, the J gene TRBJ2-3, with 10 bases fitting TRBD1. V was pared by 5 bases and J by 1 base, with 8 bases of the junction left unmatched. This CDR3 is built from 17 residues. CDR1 and CDR2 from the germline V gene are KGHDR and SFDVKD.

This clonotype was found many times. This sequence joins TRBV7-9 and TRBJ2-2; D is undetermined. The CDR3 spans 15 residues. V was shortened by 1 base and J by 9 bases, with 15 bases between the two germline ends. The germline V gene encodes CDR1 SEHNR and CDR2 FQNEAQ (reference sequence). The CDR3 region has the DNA TGTGCCAGCAGCTTAGATCCCACGGTCCCAAGGGAGCTGTTTTTT. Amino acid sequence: CASSLDPTVPRELFF.

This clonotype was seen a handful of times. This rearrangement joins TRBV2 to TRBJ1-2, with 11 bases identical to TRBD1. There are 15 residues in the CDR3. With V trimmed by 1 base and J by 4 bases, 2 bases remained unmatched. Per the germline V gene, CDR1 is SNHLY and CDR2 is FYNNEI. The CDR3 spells CASSEGTGGVYGYTF. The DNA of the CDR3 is TGTGCCAGCAGTGAAGGGACAGGGGGCGTCTATGGCTACACCTTC.

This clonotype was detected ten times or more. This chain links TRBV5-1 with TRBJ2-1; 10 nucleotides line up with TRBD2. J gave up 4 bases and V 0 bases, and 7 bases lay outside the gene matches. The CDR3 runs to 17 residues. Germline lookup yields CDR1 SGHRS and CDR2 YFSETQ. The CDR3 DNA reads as TGCGCCAGCAGCTTGGCCGGAGGACTAGCGGTTTACAATGAGCAGTTCTTC. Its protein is CASSLAGGLAVYNEQFF.

Here the CDR3 DNA reads TGTGCCAGCACCCGACTAGCGGGGGGCAGGGGCAATGAGCAGTTCTTC. It is translated as CASTRLAGGRGNEQFF. This rearrangement joins TRBV12-3 or TRBV12-4 to TRBJ2-1; 13 bases are a match to TRBD2. CDR3 length equals 16 residues. The junction had 9 bases not matched to a gene; V was cut back by 7 bases and J by 6 bases.

The CDR3 DNA is TGCGCCAGCAGCCAAGGTTTAAAAGAGACCCAGTACTTC. Translated: CASSQGLKETQYF. This chain links TRBV4-1 with TRBJ2-5, with D uncertain. From germline, CDR1 is MGHRA and CDR2 YSYEKL. V dropped 1 base and J dropped 3 bases, with 6 bases sitting between them. The CDR3 is 13 residues long.

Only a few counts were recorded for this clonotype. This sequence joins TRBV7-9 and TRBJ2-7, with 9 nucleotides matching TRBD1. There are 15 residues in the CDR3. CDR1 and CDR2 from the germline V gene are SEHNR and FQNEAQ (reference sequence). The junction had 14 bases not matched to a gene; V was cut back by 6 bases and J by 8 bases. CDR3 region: CASSLVVGTGIQQYF. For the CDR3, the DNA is TGTGCCAGCAGTCTCGTTGTCGGGACAGGGATACAGCAGTACTTC.

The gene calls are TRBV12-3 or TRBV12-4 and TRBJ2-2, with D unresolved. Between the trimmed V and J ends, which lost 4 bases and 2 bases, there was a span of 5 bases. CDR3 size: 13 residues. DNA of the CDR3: TGTGCCAGCAGTTCGGTCAACACCGGGGAGCTGTTTTTT. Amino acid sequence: CASSSVNTGELFF.

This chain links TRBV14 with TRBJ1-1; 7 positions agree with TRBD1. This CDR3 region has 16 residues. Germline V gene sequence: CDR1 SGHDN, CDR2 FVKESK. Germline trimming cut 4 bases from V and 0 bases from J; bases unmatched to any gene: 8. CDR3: CASSRARDSLNTEAFF. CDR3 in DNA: TGTGCCAGCAGCCGGGCCCGGGACAGCCTGAACACTGAAGCTTTCTTT.

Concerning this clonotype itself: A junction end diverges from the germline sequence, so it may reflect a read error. Here the CDR3 reads CASSSAGQSNQPKHF. CDR3 DNA sequence: TGTGCCAGCAGTTCGGCAGGACAAAGCAATCAGCCCAAGCATTTT. The rearrangement links TRBV6-2 or TRBV6-3 to TRBJ1-5, with TRBD1 as a possible D gene (5 bases). The CDR3 contains 15 residues. Per germline, CDR1 MNHEY and CDR2 SVGEGT.

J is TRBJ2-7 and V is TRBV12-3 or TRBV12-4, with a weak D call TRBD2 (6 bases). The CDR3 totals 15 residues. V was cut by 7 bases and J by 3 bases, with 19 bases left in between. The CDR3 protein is CASTPGGSSYYEQYF. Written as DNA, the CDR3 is TGTGCCAGCACCCCTGGGGGGAGTAGCTACTACGAGCAGTACTTC.

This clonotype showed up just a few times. Here the CDR3 DNA reads TGTGCCAGCAGTTTAGCGCCCGGGACCCTGCAAGGTCGGTACTTC. This encodes CASSLAPGTLQGRYF. This chain uses TRBV12-3 or TRBV12-4 with TRBJ2-7; D possibly matches TRBD1 or TRBD2 (5 bases each). The CDR3 contains 15 residues. Trimming stripped 0 bases from V and 12 bases from J, with 21 bases between.

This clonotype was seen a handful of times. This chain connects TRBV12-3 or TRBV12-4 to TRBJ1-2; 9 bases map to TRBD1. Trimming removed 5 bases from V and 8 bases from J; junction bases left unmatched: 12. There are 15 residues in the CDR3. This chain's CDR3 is CASSPSGQGKKGYTF. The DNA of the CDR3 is TGTGCCAGCAGTCCATCGGGACAGGGAAAGAAGGGCTACACCTTC.